This section outlines one T cell receptor (beta chain) sequence together with its context. These data come from a study of blood T cell repertoires in COVID-19. Across the whole study: Acute-phase and convalescent COVID-19 samples originated in the United States, Italy and Spain.

Germline-derived CDR1 and CDR2 are MDHEN and SYDVKM. This CDR3 comprises 12 residues. Trimming took 2 bases from V and 3 from J, leaving 5 bases between them. As handled by the study authors: Estimated nucleated cell counts came from reference gene primer amplification. Repertoires were generated with immunoSEQ multiplex PCR, while TCRdb's copy carries only in-frame clones and drops some. That table furnishes V, J and clone size, whereas the DNA furnished D and trimming. This table holds 50,000 to 65,000 clones, 75% to 90% found once. The receptor was isolated from a human donor in a cohort sampled during active COVID-19. Material for sequencing was peripheral blood. The rearrangement uses TRBV28 and TRBJ2-7; no clear D. CDR3 DNA sequence: TGTGCCAGCAGTTTAGGCAACTACGAGCAGTACTTC. Its protein product is CASSLGNYEQYF.